Presented here are 9 T cell receptor beta chains from one specimen sequenced in a study of early T cells in non-severe SARS-CoV-2 infection. Each CDR3 protein gets one entry after TCRdb re-called the 5' RACE reads with MiXCR. The sample records around 40,000 distinct CDR3 sequences, approximately 6% being singletons. The sample comprised whole blood. The receptors stem from an adult who was a healthcare worker with PCR-confirmed SARS-CoV-2 infection or an uninfected control (not recorded which).

This clonotype was recorded many times. The V and J genes are TRBV5-1 and TRBJ2-7; D ambiguous. The length of the CDR3 is 14 residues. With 4 bases removed from V and 2 bases from J, the gap between germline ends came to 13 bases. Per germline, CDR1 SGHRS and CDR2 YFSETQ. CDR3 sequence: CASSNSQSTYEQYF. The CDR3 nucleotides are TGCGCCAGCAGCAACAGCCAATCCACCTACGAGCAGTACTTC.

This chain joins TRBV28 and TRBJ2-5; 11 nucleotides align to TRBD2. The CDR3 sequence is 17 residues long. The germline V gene encodes CDR1 MDHEN and CDR2 SYDVKM. V gave up 6 bases and J gave up 2 bases; unmatched junction bases: 11. CDR3 nucleotides: TGTGCCAGCAGACCTAGGTGGGGACTAGCGGTACAAGAGACCCAGTACTTC. This translates into CASRPRWGLAVQETQYF. The full variable domain, with the rest looked up from reference TRBV28 and TRBJ2-5, is DVKVTQSSRYLVKRTGEKVFLECVQDMDHENMFWYRQDPGLGLRLIYFSYDVKMKEKGDIPEGYSVSREKKERFSLILESASTNQTSMYLCASRPRWGLAVQETQYFGPGTRLLVL.

This clonotype was found many times. The V call is TRBV18, the J call TRBJ2-1; tentatively, D is TRBD1 or TRBD2 (5 bases each). Trimming took 3 bases from V and 8 from J, leaving 20 bases between them. Germline V gives CDR1 KGHSH, CDR2 LQKENI. The CDR3 runs 16 residues. DNA for the CDR3: TGTGCCAGCTCACCTTTGGAGGCAGGGCTATTGGATGAGCAGTTCTTC. Translation gives CASSPLEAGLLDEQFF.

This chain joins TRBV3-1 and TRBJ2-1; 7 positions agree with TRBD2. Trimming cost V 3 bases and J 10 bases; bases outside gene matches: 12. There are 15 residues in the CDR3. The germline gives CDR1 LGHDT, CDR2 YNNKEL (reference sequence). The CDR3 coding sequence is TGTGCCAGCAGCCATCCCGCGGCTAGCGGAAACGAGCAGTTCTTC. Its translation is CASSHPAASGNEQFF.

V usage is TRBV19 and J usage is TRBJ2-1; weak D call: TRBD2 (5 bases). There are 15 residues in the CDR3. Germline lookup yields CDR1 LNHDA and CDR2 SQIVND (reference sequence). The ends were cut back, 5 bases at V and 7 bases at J, with 18 bases in the middle. CDR3 in DNA: TGTGCCAGTAGTGCCCCCCCGAACGGGATAAATGAGCAGTTCTTC. This sequence encodes CASSAPPNGINEQFF.

The sample holds many counts of this clonotype. The chain has TRBV28 and TRBJ1-1; D gene ambiguous. The V gene lost 2 bases and the J gene lost 10 bases, with 14 bases spanning the gap. There are 13 residues in the CDR3. Germline V lookup: CDR1 MDHEN, CDR2 SYDVKM. In DNA, the CDR3 is TGTGCCAGCAGTTTAGTAAGCAGGAGTCGAGCTTTCTTT. This gives the protein CASSLVSRSRAFF. Full variable domain (remainder filled in from reference TRBV28 and TRBJ1-1): DVKVTQSSRYLVKRTGEKVFLECVQDMDHENMFWYRQDPGLGLRLIYFSYDVKMKEKGDIPEGYSVSREKKERFSLILESASTNQTSMYLCASSLVSRSRAFFGQGTRLTVV.

This clonotype was seen more than once but under ten times. The CDR3 DNA reads TGTGCCAGCAGTAGTGGACAGGAGAATTCACCCCTCCACTTT. It codes for CASSSGQENSPLHF. The V gene is TRBV25-1, the J gene TRBJ1-6; 7 bases map to TRBD1. The CDR3 is made up of 14 amino acids. The germline V gene encodes CDR1 MGHDK and CDR2 SYGVNS. The V segment lost 5 bases and the J segment 7 bases; nucleotides outside the gene matches: 5.

This clonotype was counted once. This chain links TRBV11-2 with TRBJ2-3, with 7 bases fitting TRBD2. The CDR3 spans 14 residues. CDR1 is SGHAT and CDR2 is FQNNGV in the germline V gene. The ends lost 6 bases at V and 7 bases at J; junction bases unmatched: 10. CDR3 region: CASSSTSRRNTQYF. The CDR3 nucleotides read TGTGCCAGCAGTTCGACTAGCAGGAGAAATACGCAGTATTTT.

There are many counts of this clonotype. In DNA, the CDR3 is TGTGCCAGCAGTTTTGGAGGGAAATATAGCAATCAGCCCCAGCATTTT. The encoded protein is CASSFGGKYSNQPQHF. This chain joins TRBV28 and TRBJ1-5; D gene unclear. The CDR3 runs to 16 residues. The germline V gene encodes CDR1 MDHEN and CDR2 SYDVKM. V lost 3 bases and J 0 bases, leaving 12 bases between the germline ends. Full variable domain (outside the CDR3, taken from reference TRBV28 and TRBJ1-5): DVKVTQSSRYLVKRTGEKVFLECVQDMDHENMFWYRQDPGLGLRLIYFSYDVKMKEKGDIPEGYSVSREKKERFSLILESASTNQTSMYLCASSFGGKYSNQPQHFGDGTRLSIL.